Sequencing of this T cell receptor beta chain was carried out in a study of CD8+CD57+ T cells in acquired aplastic anemia. Whole-study context: Mean DNA quantity obtained from sorted CD4+ and CD8+ cells was around 3.2 ug.

Germline V gene sequence: CDR1 SGHRS, CDR2 YFSETQ. The CDR3 is 14 residues long. The V end lost 3 bases, the J end lost 2 bases, and 12 bases lay between the germline ends. All patients picked for sequencing had shown, by flow cytometry, an expansion of CD8+CD57+ cells. Both TCR beta VDJ combination and CDR3 sequence profiling were carried out. Genomic DNA was the template for this profiling. TCRdb ran MiXCR on the reads and lists one entry per CDR3 protein. The table records 300,000 or so distinct CDR3 sequences, 50% to 65% of them present only once. Sequencing input: sorted CD4+, CD8+, or CD8+CD57+ T cells (not recorded which) from PBMCs. The clonotype comes from a human donor with aplastic anemia. The chain joins TRBV5-1 to TRBJ2-7; TRBD1 might be the D (6 bases). The CDR3 here is CASSSGRGAYEQYF. CDR3 nucleotide sequence: TGCGCCAGCAGCTCTGGCAGGGGAGCCTACGAGCAGTACTTC.